The sequence of this T cell receptor beta chain was determined in a study of T cells after yellow fever vaccination. Study-wide results and limits: Among primary-vaccination clones, most reappeared after the booster, at around 97% for CD4 and about 90% for CD8. Only a minor proportion of clonotypes was detected across both CD4 and CD8 compartments.

The table lists this clonotype with a few counts. Its cognate antigen is unknown. The TCR cDNA carried a universal primer site and UMIs from 5'RACE template switching. From the 5' RACE reads, TCRdb called clonotypes with MiXCR, one entry per CDR3 protein. This table has approximately 300,000 distinct CDR3 sequences, about 10% appearing once. The source material was CD4+ T cells sorted from PBMCs, sampled 45 days after the yellow fever booster vaccination. The TCR comes from a man between 18 and 29 years old who received the YFV17D yellow fever vaccine.

The CDR3 sequence: CASSRWTGGNSPLHF. The DNA of the CDR3 is TGCGCCAGCAGCCGATGGACAGGGGGAAATTCACCCCTCCACTTT. The chain joins TRBV4-3 to TRBJ1-6; 10 bases are shared with TRBD1. V was pared by 4 bases and J by 7 bases, with 4 bases of the junction left unmatched. Germline V lookup: CDR1 LGHNA, CDR2 YSLEER. The CDR3 runs to 15 residues.